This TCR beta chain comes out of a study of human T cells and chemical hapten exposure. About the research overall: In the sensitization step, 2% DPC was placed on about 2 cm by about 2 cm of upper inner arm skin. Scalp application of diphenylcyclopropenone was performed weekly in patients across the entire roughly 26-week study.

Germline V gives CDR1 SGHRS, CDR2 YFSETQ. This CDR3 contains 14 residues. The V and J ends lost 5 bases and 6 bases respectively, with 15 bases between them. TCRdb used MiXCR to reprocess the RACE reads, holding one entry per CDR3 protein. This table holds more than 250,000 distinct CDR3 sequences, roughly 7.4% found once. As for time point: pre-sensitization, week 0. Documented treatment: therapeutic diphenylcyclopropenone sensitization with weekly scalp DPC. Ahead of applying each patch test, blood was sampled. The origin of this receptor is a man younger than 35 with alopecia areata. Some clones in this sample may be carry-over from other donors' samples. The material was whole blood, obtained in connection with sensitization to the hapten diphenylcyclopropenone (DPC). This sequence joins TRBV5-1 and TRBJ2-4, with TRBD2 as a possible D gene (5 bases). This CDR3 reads CASRGVALSNIQYF. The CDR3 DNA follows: TGCGCCAGCAGGGGAGTCGCTTTATCAAACATTCAGTACTTC.